The text below deals with one T cell receptor (beta chain). The antigen remains undetermined. Method: immunoSEQ multiplex PCR; TCRdb's copy keeps in-frame clones and lacks some. In the table there are under 150,000 clones, about four fifths of which are singletons. This CDR3 region has 13 residues. In germline, CDR1 is ENHRY, CDR2 SYGVKD. V was clipped by 4 bases and J by 4 bases, with 8 bases between them. The entry originates in a study of cytomegalovirus exposure and HLA in healthy donors. Overall study context: The 90 to 150 validation repertoires, a later analysis reported, used the same platform as the 700 or so repertoires from the first cohort. Study observations and caveats: Most TCRs appeared rarely, but some public TCRs recurred in many donors. Cytomegalovirus status was reportedly diagnosed by the classifier with high sensitivity and specificity. Subsequent analysis found a tendency for first-cohort TCR clusters to co-occur within the 100 to 150 validation repertoires.

The sequenced sample consisted of PBMCs. V usage is TRBV10-3 and J usage is TRBJ1-5; weak D call: TRBD1 (5 bases). This receptor was obtained from a woman aged 25 to 45 in good health and CMV-seronegative. CDR3 protein: CAISAGPNQPQHF. For the CDR3, the DNA is TGTGCCATCAGTGCAGGGCCGAATCAGCCCCAGCATTTT.